A selection of T cell receptor beta chains follows, all from one sample in a study of blood T cell repertoires in COVID-19. This table comes from immunoSEQ multiplex PCR, and its TCRdb copy is limited to in-frame clones, with some not included. In the table there are roughly 92,000 clones, 87% of which are singletons. Sequenced: peripheral blood. The source is a human donor with acute or convalescent COVID-19. The donor label of this sample is uncertain. CDR3s include the opening cysteine and the closing phenylalanine or tryptophan. A D gene is named only where the DNA matches it firmly. Clone size is stated in some rows and not others, as once, few, many or a class when expanded.

V gene: TRBV5-1
D gene: TRBD1
clone size: few
J gene: TRBJ2-1
CDR3 protein: CASSLRDRAEQFF
CDR3 DNA: TGCGCCAGCAGCCTCCGGGACAGGGCCGAGCAGTTCTTC

V gene: TRBV10-3
D gene: -
clone size: few
J gene: TRBJ1-4
CDR3 protein: CASRGGQLNEKLFF
CDR3 DNA: TGTGCCTCTAGGGGGGGGCAGCTTAATGAAAAACTGTTTTTT

V gene: TRBV29-1
D gene: -
clone size: -
J gene: TRBJ2-1
CDR3 protein: CSVGATWTEGALGEQFF
CDR3 DNA: TGCAGCGTTGGAGCCACTTGGACAGAGGGAGCCCTAGGCGAGCAGTTCTTC

V gene: TRBV5-4
D gene: TRBD1
clone size: -
J gene: TRBJ2-5
CDR3 protein: CASSSTGRETQYF
CDR3 DNA: TGTGCCAGCAGTTCGACAGGGCGAGAGACCCAGTACTTC

V gene: TRBV2
D gene: TRBD1
clone size: -
J gene: TRBJ1-2
CDR3 protein: CASREDRDGYTF
CDR3 DNA: TGTGCCAGCAGGGAAGACAGGGATGGCTACACCTTC

V gene: TRBV5-4
D gene: TRBD1
clone size: -
J gene: TRBJ2-1
CDR3 protein: CASSSPGQGPYNEQFF
CDR3 DNA: TGTGCCAGCAGCTCGCCGGGACAGGGGCCCTACAATGAGCAGTTCTTC

V gene: TRBV6-6
D gene: TRBD1
clone size: -
J gene: TRBJ1-1
CDR3 protein: CASTQDRGRTEAFF
CDR3 DNA: TGTGCCAGCACTCAGGACAGGGGGCGTACTGAAGCTTTCTTT

V gene: TRBV2
D gene: -
clone size: -
J gene: TRBJ1-5
CDR3 protein: CASSNRRDSNQPQHF
CDR3 DNA: TGTGCCAGCAGTAACAGGAGAGATAGCAATCAGCCCCAGCATTTT

V gene: TRBV30
D gene: TRBD2
clone size: -
J gene: TRBJ2-2
CDR3 protein: CAWSEAGGRPGELFF
CDR3 DNA: TGTGCCTGGAGTGAGGCGGGGGGGCGGCCCGGGGAGCTGTTTTTT

V gene: TRBV7-2
D gene: -
clone size: -
J gene: TRBJ2-5
CDR3 protein: CASSPGQSRGETQYF
CDR3 DNA: TGTGCCAGCAGCCCCGGACAATCGAGGGGGGAGACCCAGTACTTC

V gene: TRBV30
D gene: -
clone size: -
J gene: TRBJ1-1
CDR3 protein: CAWRGVGFTEAFF
CDR3 DNA: TGTGCCTGGAGAGGGGTGGGGTTCACTGAAGCTTTCTTT

V gene: TRBV5-1
D gene: TRBD1
clone size: -
J gene: TRBJ2-7
CDR3 protein: CASSRGTAQGGSYEQYF
CDR3 DNA: TGCGCCAGCAGCCGAGGGACAGCCCAAGGGGGTTCCTACGAGCAGTACTTC

V gene: TRBV7-2
D gene: TRBD1
clone size: few
J gene: TRBJ1-6
CDR3 protein: CASSHILRWGQGNSPLHF
CDR3 DNA: TGTGCCAGCAGCCATATCCTCCGGTGGGGACAGGGTAATTCACCCCTCCACTTT

V gene: TRBV7-9
D gene: -
clone size: -
J gene: TRBJ2-7
CDR3 protein: CASSVLRDNSYEQYF
CDR3 DNA: TGTGCCAGCAGCGTCCTCCGGGACAACTCCTACGAGCAGTACTTC

V gene: TRBV6-5
D gene: TRBD2
clone size: -
J gene: TRBJ2-5
CDR3 protein: CASSASGGPAETQYF
CDR3 DNA: TGTGCCAGCAGCGCCAGCGGGGGGCCTGCAGAGACCCAGTACTTC

V gene: TRBV2
D gene: -
clone size: few
J gene: TRBJ1-2
CDR3 protein: CASDRIDYGYTF
CDR3 DNA: TGTGCCAGCGACAGGATCGATTATGGCTACACCTTC

V gene: TRBV10-2
D gene: TRBD1
clone size: -
J gene: TRBJ1-2
CDR3 protein: CASSDREWYGYTF
CDR3 DNA: TGCGCCAGTTCGGACAGGGAATGGTATGGCTACACCTTC

V gene: TRBV28
D gene: TRBD1
clone size: -
J gene: TRBJ1-1
CDR3 protein: CASSLYPWTGNTEAFF
CDR3 DNA: TGTGCCAGCAGTTTATACCCGTGGACAGGGAACACTGAAGCTTTCTTT

V gene: TRBV5-1
D gene: TRBD2
clone size: -
J gene: TRBJ2-3
CDR3 protein: CASSPVAGGRADTQYF
CDR3 DNA: TGCGCCAGCAGCCCGGTAGCGGGGGGTCGGGCAGATACGCAGTATTTT

V gene: TRBV28
D gene: -
clone size: -
J gene: TRBJ1-5
CDR3 protein: CASSLDSPRNQPQHF
CDR3 DNA: TGTGCCAGCAGTTTAGACAGCCCGCGCAATCAGCCCCAGCATTTT

V gene: TRBV5-1
D gene: -
clone size: -
J gene: TRBJ1-2
CDR3 protein: CASSLDLTGYGYTF
CDR3 DNA: TGCGCCAGCAGCTTGGATCTTACTGGCTATGGCTACACCTTC

V gene: TRBV5-4
D gene: -
clone size: -
J gene: TRBJ1-2
CDR3 protein: CASSLETGNYGYTF
CDR3 DNA: TGTGCCAGCAGCTTGGAGACAGGAAATTATGGCTACACCTTC

V gene: TRBV6-1
D gene: TRBD2
clone size: -
J gene: TRBJ2-3
CDR3 protein: CASSASGTSGVDTQYF
CDR3 DNA: TGTGCCAGCAGTGCGTCCGGGACTAGCGGGGTAGATACGCAGTATTTT

V gene: TRBV5-1
D gene: -
clone size: once
J gene: TRBJ2-7
CDR3 protein: CASSYDSSYEQYF
CDR3 DNA: TGCGCCAGCAGCTATGACAGCTCCTACGAGCAGTACTTC

V gene: TRBV7-2
D gene: TRBD1
clone size: -
J gene: TRBJ1-5
CDR3 protein: CASSLSSQGNQPQHF
CDR3 DNA: TGTGCCAGCAGCTTATCCTCACAGGGGAATCAGCCCCAGCATTTT

V gene: TRBV28
D gene: -
clone size: few
J gene: TRBJ2-4
CDR3 protein: CASRSGNIQYF
CDR3 DNA: TGTGCCAGCAGATCGGGAAACATTCAGTACTTC

V gene: TRBV7-3
D gene: TRBD1
clone size: -
J gene: TRBJ2-3
CDR3 protein: CASSLFGDRHSTDTQYF
CDR3 DNA: TGTGCCAGCAGCTTATTTGGGGACAGGCATAGCACAGATACGCAGTATTTT

V gene: TRBV6-5
D gene: TRBD2
clone size: -
J gene: TRBJ2-5
CDR3 protein: CASSRAGGQEETQYF
CDR3 DNA: TGTGCCAGCAGCCGGGCGGGGGGGCAGGAGGAGACCCAGTACTTC

V gene: TRBV4-1
D gene: -
clone size: -
J gene: TRBJ2-7
CDR3 protein: CASSHAGYYEQYF
CDR3 DNA: TGCGCCAGCAGCCACGCAGGGTACTACGAGCAGTACTTC

V gene: TRBV14
D gene: -
clone size: once
J gene: TRBJ1-2
CDR3 protein: CASSKRSDRGYGYTF
CDR3 DNA: TGTGCCAGCAGCAAAAGATCGGACAGAGGCTATGGCTACACCTTC

V gene: TRBV6-6
D gene: -
clone size: -
J gene: TRBJ1-2
CDR3 protein: CASSYSPGNYGYTF
CDR3 DNA: TGTGCCAGCAGTTACTCGCCGGGGAACTATGGCTACACCTTC

V gene: TRBV5-6
D gene: TRBD1
clone size: -
J gene: TRBJ1-2
CDR3 protein: CASSLLLAGQGANYGYTF
CDR3 DNA: TGTGCCAGCAGCTTGTTATTGGCAGGACAGGGGGCTAACTATGGCTACACCTTC